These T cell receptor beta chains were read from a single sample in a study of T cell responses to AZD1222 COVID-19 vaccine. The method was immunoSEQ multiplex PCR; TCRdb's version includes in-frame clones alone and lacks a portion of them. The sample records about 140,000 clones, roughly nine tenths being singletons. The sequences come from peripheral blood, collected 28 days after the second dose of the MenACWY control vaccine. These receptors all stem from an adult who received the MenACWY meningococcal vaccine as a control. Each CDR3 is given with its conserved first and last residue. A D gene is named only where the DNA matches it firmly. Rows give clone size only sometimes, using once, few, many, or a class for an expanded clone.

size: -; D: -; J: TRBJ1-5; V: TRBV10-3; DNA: TGTGCCATCAGTGATAAGAATCAGCCCCAGCATTTT; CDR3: CAISDKNQPQHF
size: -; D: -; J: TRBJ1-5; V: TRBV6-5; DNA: TGTGCCAGCAGTTACTCGGGTCTTGGAAATCAGCCCCAGCATTTT; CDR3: CASSYSGLGNQPQHF
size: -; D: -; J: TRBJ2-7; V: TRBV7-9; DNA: TGTGCCAGCAGCTTTAGGCAGTCCTACGAGCAGTACTTC; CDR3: CASSFRQSYEQYF
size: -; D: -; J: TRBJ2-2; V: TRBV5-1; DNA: TGCGCCAGCAGCTTTGTAGGGACCGGGGAGCTGTTTTTT; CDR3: CASSFVGTGELFF
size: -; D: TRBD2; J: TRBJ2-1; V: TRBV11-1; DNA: TGTGCCAGCAGCTTAGATATAGCGGGAGGAAGTGAGCAGTTCTTC; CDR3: CASSLDIAGGSEQFF
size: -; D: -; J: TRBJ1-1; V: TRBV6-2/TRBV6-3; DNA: TGTGCCAGCAGTTCCCTTACACCTAACACTGAAGCTTTCTTT; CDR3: CASSSLTPNTEAFF
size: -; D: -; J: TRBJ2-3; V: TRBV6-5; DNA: TGTGCCAGCAGTTACCGGCCCGACGGTCGGGCAGATACGCAGTATTTT; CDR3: CASSYRPDGRADTQYF
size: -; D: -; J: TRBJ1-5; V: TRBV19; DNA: TGTGCCAGTAGTATGGGGGGTAGCAATCAGCCCCAGCATTTT; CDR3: CASSMGGSNQPQHF
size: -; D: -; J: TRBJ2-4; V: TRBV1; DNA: TGCACCAGCAGCCGGGGACAGGGGAGGGGCTACCCCCTAGCCAAAAACATTCAGTACTTC; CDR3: CTSSRGQGRGYPLAKNIQYF
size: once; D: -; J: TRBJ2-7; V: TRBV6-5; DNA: TGTGCCAGCAGTTACTCGGGGGACCAAGGCTACGAGCAGTACTTC; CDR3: CASSYSGDQGYEQYF
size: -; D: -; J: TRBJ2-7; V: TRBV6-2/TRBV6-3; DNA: TGTGCCAGCAGCCCCCGACAAAACCCCTACGAGCAGTACTTC; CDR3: CASSPRQNPYEQYF
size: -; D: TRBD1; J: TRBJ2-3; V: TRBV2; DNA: TGTGCCAGCAGAGGCCGGGACAGGGGCACAGATACGCAGTATTTT; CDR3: CASRGRDRGTDTQYF
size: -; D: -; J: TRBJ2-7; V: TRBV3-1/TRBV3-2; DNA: TGTGCCAGCAGCCACGGGGGCAGACCGTCTTTACTCTCCTACGAGCAGTACTTC; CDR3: CASSHGGRPSLLSYEQYF
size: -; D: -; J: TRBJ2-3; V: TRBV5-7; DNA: TGTGCCAGCAGCTTGAACGGGACAGACGGCGGGGGTGCTGATACGCAGTATTTT; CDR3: CASSLNGTDGGGADTQYF
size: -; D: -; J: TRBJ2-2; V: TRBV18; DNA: TGTGCCAGCTTACACTCAGGTACCGGGGAGCTGTTTTTT; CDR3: CASLHSGTGELFF
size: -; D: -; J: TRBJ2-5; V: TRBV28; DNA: TGTGCCAGCAGTTTAATCGGGCAAGCCGCAGAGACCCAGTACTTC; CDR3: CASSLIGQAAETQYF
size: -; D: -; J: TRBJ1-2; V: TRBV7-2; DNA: TGTGCCAGCAGCTTAGCAGATTTAGCTAACTATGGCTACACCTTC; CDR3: CASSLADLANYGYTF
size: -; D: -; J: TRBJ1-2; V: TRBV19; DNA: TGTGCCAGTAGTTTCCGGGACACGGGCCCCTATGGCTACACCTTC; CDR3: CASSFRDTGPYGYTF
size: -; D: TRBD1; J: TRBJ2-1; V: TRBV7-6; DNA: TGTGCCAGCAGCCCGATTGTGGACAGGGGGCGAGATGAGCAGTTCTTC; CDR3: CASSPIVDRGRDEQFF
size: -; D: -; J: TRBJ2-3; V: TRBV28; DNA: TGTGCCAGCAGCCTCCCAACTAGTGCAGATACGCAGTATTTT; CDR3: CASSLPTSADTQYF
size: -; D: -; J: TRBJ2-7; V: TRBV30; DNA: TGTGCCTGGAGGTCGGGGAGTAGTTCCTACGAGCAGTACTTC; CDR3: CAWRSGSSSYEQYF
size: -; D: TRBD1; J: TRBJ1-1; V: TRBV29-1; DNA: TGCAGCGCTAAGACAGGGGGCTGGGGCACTGAAGCTTTCTTT; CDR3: CSAKTGGWGTEAFF
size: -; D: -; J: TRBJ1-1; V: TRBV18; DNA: TGTGCCAGCTCACCACGTGGTGGAGGCACTGAAGCTTTCTTT; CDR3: CASSPRGGGTEAFF
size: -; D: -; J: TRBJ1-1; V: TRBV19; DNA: TGTGCCAGTAGTATCAGCTGGACAGAGACTGAAGCTTTCTTT; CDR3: CASSISWTETEAFF
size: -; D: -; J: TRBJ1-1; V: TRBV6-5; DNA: TGTGCCAGCAGTATACCGGGGGCCAAGAACACTGAAGCTTTCTTT; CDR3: CASSIPGAKNTEAFF
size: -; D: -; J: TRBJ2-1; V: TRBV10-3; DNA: TGTGCCATCAGTGGGCTAGCAGCCTACAATGAGCAGTTCTTC; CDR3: CAISGLAAYNEQFF
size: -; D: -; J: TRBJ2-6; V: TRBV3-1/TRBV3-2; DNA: TGTGCCAGCAGCCAAGGTGCTGGGGCCAACGTCCTGACTTTC; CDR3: CASSQGAGANVLTF